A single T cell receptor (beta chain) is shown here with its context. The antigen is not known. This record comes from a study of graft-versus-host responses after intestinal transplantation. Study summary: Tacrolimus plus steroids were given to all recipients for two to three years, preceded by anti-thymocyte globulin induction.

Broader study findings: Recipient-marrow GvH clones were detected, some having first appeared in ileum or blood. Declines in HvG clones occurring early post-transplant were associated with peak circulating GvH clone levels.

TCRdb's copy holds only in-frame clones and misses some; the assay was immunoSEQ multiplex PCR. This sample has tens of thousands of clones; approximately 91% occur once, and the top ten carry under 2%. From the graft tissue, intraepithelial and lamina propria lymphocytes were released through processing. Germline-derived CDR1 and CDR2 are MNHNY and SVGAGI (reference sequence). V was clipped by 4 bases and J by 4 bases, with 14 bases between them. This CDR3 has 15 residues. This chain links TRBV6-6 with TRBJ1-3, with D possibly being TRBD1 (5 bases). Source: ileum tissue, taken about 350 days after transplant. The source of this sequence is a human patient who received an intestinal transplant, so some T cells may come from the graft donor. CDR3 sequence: CASSSQGGGGNTIYF. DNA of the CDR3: TGTGCCAGCAGTTCCCAGGGTGGAGGAGGAAACACCATATATTTT.